This T cell receptor (beta chain) was profiled in a study of shared clonotypes between healthy human individuals. The repertoire was sequenced with immunoSEQ multiplex PCR; TCRdb's copy has only in-frame clones and lacks some. The sample consists of 550,000 to 700,000 clones, about three quarters of them appearing once. Subsets obtained from CD4+ cells comprised CD45RA+ naive and CD45RA-negative memory cells. Germline assignment: CDR1 MDHEN and CDR2 SYDVKM. J gave up 3 bases and V 6 bases, and 5 bases lay outside the gene matches. The CDR3 runs to 14 residues. The specimen sequenced was memory CD4+ T cells sorted from blood. Indicated subset: CD45RA-negative fraction. V gene TRBV28 combines with J gene TRBJ1-2, with 9 positions matching TRBD1. The receptor was derived from a woman between 25 and 40 years old in good health. CDR3: CASSQGQGHYGYTF. The CDR3 nucleotides are TGTGCCAGCAGCCAAGGACAGGGGCACTATGGCTACACCTTC.